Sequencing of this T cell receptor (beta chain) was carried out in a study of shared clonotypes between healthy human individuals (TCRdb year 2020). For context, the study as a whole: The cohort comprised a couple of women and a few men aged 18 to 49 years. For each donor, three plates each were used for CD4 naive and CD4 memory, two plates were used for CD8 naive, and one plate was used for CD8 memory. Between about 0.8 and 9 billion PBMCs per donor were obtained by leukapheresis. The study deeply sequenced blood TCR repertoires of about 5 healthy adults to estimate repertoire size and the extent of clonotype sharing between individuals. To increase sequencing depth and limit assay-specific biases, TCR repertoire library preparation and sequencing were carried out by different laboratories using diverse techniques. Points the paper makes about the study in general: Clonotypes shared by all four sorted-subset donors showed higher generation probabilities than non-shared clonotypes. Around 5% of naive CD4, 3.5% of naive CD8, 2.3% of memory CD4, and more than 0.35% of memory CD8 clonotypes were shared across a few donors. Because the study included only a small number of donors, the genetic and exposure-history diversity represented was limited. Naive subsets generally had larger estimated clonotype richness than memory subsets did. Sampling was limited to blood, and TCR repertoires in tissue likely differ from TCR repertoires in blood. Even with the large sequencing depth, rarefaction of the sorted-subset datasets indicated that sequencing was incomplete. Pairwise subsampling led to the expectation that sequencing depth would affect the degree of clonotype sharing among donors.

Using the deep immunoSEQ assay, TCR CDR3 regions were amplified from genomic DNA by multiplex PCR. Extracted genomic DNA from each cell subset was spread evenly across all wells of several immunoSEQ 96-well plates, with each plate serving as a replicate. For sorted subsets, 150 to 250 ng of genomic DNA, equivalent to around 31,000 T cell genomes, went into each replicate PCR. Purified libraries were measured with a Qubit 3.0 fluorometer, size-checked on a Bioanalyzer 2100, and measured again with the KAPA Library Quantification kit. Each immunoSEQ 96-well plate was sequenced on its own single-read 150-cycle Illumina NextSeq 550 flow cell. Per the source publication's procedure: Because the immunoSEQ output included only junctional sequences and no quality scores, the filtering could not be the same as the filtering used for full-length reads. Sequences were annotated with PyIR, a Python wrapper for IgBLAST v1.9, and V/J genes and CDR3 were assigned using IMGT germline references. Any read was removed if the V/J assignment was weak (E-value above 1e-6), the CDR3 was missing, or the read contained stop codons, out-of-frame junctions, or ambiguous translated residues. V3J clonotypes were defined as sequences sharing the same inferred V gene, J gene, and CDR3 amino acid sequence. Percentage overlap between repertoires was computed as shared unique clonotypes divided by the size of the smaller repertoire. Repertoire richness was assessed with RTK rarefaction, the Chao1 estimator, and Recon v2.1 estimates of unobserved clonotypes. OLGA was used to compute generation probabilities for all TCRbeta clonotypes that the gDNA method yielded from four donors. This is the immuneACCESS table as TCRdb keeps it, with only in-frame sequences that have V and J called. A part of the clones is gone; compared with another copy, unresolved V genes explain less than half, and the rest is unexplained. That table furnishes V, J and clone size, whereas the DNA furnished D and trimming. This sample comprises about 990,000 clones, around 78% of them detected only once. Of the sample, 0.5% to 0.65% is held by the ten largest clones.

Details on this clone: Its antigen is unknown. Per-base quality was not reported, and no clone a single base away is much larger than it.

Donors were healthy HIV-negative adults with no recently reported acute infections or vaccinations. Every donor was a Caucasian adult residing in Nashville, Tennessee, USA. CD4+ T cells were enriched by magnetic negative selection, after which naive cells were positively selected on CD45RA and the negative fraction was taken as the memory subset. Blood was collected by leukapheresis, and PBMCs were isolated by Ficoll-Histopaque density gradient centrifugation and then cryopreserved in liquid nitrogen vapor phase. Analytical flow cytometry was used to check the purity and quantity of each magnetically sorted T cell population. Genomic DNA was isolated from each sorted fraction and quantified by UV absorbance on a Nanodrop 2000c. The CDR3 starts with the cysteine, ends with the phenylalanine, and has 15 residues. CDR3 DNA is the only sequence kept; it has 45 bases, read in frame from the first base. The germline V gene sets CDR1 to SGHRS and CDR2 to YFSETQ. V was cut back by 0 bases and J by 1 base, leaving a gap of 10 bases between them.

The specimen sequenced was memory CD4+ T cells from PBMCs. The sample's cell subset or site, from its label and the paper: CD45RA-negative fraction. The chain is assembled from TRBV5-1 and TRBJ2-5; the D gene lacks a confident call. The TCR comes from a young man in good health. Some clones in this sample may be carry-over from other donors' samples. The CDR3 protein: CASSLEEATQETQYF. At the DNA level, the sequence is TGCGCCAGCAGCTTGGAAGAGGCGACCCAAGAGACCCAGTACTTC.